A selection of T cell receptor beta chains follows, all from one sample in a study of T cell repertoires in cytomegalovirus infection. TCRdb used MiXCR to reprocess the reads, holding one entry per CDR3 protein. The sample holds 200,000 or so distinct CDR3 sequences, about 21% seen once. Input material: PBMCs. All receptors derive from a human donor in good health (CMV status not recorded). Some clones in this sample may be carry-over from other donors' samples. The CDR3 runs from the conserved cysteine through the conserved F or W. D genes are given only for firm matches.

CDR3 length	V gene	D gene	J gene	CDR3 protein
14	TRBV2	TRBD2	TRBJ2-7	CASSYLAGAYEQYF
16	TRBV4-3	TRBD2	TRBJ2-7	CASSLTGAGGTAEQYF
14	TRBV19	TRBD1	TRBJ1-2	CASSIDRGNYGYTF
16	TRBV12-3/TRBV12-4	NA	TRBJ1-5	CASSGAVTNSNQPQHF
15	TRBV5-4	NA	TRBJ2-1	CASSFAGVSYNEQFF
14	TRBV5-6	NA	TRBJ2-7	CASSLGLVAYEQYF
13	TRBV29-1	NA	TRBJ2-3	CSVREFYTDTQYF
14	TRBV5-6	NA	TRBJ2-7	CASSSTGFSYEQYF
14	TRBV28	NA	TRBJ1-4	CASSLARGPEKLFF
13	TRBV6-1	NA	TRBJ1-2	CASTPGGNYGYTF